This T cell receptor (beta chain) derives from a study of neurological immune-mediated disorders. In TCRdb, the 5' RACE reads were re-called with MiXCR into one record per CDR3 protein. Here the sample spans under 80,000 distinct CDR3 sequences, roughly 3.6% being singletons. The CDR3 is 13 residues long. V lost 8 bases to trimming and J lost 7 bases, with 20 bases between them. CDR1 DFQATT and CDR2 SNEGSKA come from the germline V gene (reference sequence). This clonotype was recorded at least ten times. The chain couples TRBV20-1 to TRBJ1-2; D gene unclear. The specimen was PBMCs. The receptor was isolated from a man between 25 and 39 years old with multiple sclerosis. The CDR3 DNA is TGCAGTACATCACGTGGGGAAGTAGGTGGCTACACCTTC. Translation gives CSTSRGEVGGYTF.